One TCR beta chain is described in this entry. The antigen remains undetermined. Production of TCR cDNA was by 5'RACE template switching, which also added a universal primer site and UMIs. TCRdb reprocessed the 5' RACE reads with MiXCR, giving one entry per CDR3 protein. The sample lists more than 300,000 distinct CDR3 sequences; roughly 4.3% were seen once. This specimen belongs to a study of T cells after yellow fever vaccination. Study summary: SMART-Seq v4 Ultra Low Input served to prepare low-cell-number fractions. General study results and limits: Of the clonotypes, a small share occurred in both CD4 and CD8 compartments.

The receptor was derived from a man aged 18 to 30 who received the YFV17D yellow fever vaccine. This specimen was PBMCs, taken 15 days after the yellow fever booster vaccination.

The CDR3 region is CASSLSSLNGNTIYF. The CDR3 nucleotides are TGTGCCAGCAGCTTAAGTAGCTTGAACGGAAACACCATATATTTT. The J gene is TRBJ1-3, the V gene TRBV7-6; no definite D call. V was trimmed by 2 bases and J by 4 bases, leaving 12 bases between them. CDR3 length: 15 amino acids. Per the germline V gene, CDR1 is SGHVS and CDR2 is FNYEAQ.